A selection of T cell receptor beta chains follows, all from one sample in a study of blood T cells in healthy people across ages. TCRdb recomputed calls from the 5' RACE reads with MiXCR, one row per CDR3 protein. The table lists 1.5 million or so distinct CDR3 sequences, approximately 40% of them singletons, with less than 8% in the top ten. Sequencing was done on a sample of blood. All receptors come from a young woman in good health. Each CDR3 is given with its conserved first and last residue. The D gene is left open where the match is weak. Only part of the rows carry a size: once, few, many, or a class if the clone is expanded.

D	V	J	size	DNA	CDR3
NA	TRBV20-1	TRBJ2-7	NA	TGCAGTGCTAGGACGATCGAACTCTACGAGCAGTACTTC	CSARTIELYEQYF
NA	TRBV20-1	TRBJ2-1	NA	TGCAGTGCTAGCTGGGAAGAAGTCCTGTTCTTC	CSASWEEVLFF
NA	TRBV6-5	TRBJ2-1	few	TGTGCCAGCAGTAAGGAGGCCTCCTACAATGAGCAGTTCTTC	CASSKEASYNEQFF
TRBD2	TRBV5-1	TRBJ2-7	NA	TGCGCCAGCAGCTTGGTGGCGGGGGACTACGAGCAGTACTTC	CASSLVAGDYEQYF
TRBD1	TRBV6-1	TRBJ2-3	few	TGTGCCAGCAGCATACGTGGTTGGGACAGGGGGGTAACAGATACGCAGTATTTT	CASSIRGWDRGVTDTQYF
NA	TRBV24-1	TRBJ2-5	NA	TGTGCCACCAGTGATTTTGCGGGCGCGGGGAAGCGAGAGACCCAGTACTTC	CATSDFAGAGKRETQYF
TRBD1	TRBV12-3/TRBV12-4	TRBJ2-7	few	TGTGCCAGCACCCGGACAGGGGGTCCCTACGAGCAGTACTTC	CASTRTGGPYEQYF
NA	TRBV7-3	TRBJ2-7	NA	TGTGCCAGCAACAGCATATGCCGGGACCCCACTTCACCTACTGAGGACGAGCAGTACTTC	CASNSICRDPTSPTEDEQYF
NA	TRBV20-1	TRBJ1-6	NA	TGCAGTGCTAGCCAAGTCCGCTCCTATAATTCACCCCTCCACTTT	CSASQVRSYNSPLHF
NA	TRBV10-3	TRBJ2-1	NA	TGTGTCATCAGTGAAGCCCTTAACAATGAGCAGTTCTTC	CVISEALNNEQFF
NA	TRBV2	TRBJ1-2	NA	TGTGCCAGCACCGTGGGACCCCTTCGGGGCTACACCTTC	CASTVGPLRGYTF
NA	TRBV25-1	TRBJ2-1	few	TGTGCCAGCAATCGGCAGGGCTTGGTGGATGAGCAGTTCTTC	CASNRQGLVDEQFF
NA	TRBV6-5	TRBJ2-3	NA	TGTGCCAGCAGTTACGGTGCTACTAGCACAGATACGCAGTATTTT	CASSYGATSTDTQYF
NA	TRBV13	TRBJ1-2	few	TGTGCCAGCAGCCCTCCCCGGGGCCCTAACTATGGCTACACCTTC	CASSPPRGPNYGYTF
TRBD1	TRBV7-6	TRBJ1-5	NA	TGTGCCAGCAGCTCAGAACAGGGGTCTTCCAATCAGCCCCAGCATTTT	CASSSEQGSSNQPQHF
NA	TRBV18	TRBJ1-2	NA	TGTGCCAGCTCACCACCCGGCAGGCCTTTCAACTATGGCTACACCTTC	CASSPPGRPFNYGYTF
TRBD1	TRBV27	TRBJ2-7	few	TGTGCCAGCAGTTCTTACCCCGGGACAGGGTCGTACGAGCAGTACTTC	CASSSYPGTGSYEQYF
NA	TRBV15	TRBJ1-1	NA	TGTGCCATCAGCAGATCAAGGACGGGGGGCGCGGACACTGAAGCTTTCTTT	CAISRSRTGGADTEAFF
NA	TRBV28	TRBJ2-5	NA	TGTGCCAGCAGTTCCTATGTGGAGACCCAGTACTTC	CASSSYVETQYF
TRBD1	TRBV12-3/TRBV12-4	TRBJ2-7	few	TGTGCCAGCAGTTTAGGCGGGACAGGGGGCGCTTATCCCTACGAGCAGTACTTC	CASSLGGTGGAYPYEQYF
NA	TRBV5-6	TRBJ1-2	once	TGTGCCAGTCGTGCTTGGGGCAGAACCGGCTATGGCTACACCTTC	CASRAWGRTGYGYTF
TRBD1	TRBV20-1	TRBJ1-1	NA	TGCAGTGCTAGTTCTCCGGGACAGGAGAAGAACACTGAAGCTTTCTTT	CSASSPGQEKNTEAFF
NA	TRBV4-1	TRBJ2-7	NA	TGCGCCAGCAGCCAACTTCTTAGGAGGCGCAAACCTTACAATGAGCAGTACTTC	CASSQLLRRRKPYNEQYF
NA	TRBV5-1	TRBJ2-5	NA	TGCGCCAGCAGCTTAGATGGGAGACGTGGCCAAGAGACCCAGTACTTC	CASSLDGRRGQETQYF
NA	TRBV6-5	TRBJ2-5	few	TGTGCCAGCAGTTACTCGTTAATGAGGGGCCAAGAGACCCAGTACTTC	CASSYSLMRGQETQYF
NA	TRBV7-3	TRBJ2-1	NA	TGTGCCAGCAGTCTGGACATCGGGTCCTACAATGAGCAGTTCTTC	CASSLDIGSYNEQFF
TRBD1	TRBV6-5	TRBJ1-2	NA	TGTGCCAGCAGCCGAATTGGGACAGATGGCTACACCTTC	CASSRIGTDGYTF
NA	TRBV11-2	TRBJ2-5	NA	TGTGCCAGCAGGGTAAACAGGGCCCGGGAGACCCAGTACTTC	CASRVNRARETQYF
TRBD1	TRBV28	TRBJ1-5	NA	TGTGCCAGCAGCGGGGACAGGCATAGCAATCAGCCCCAGCATTTT	CASSGDRHSNQPQHF
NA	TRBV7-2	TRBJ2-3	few	TGTGCCAGCACCCCTGAGATTATGGGGGGCACAGATACGCAGTATTTT	CASTPEIMGGTDTQYF
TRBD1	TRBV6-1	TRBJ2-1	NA	TGTGCCAGCAGTCCAAGGAGACAGGGGGACAATGAGCAGTTCTTC	CASSPRRQGDNEQFF
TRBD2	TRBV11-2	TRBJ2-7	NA	TGTGCCAGCAGCTTAGATCAGCGGGGGAGCTCCTACAATGAGCAGTACTTC	CASSLDQRGSSYNEQYF
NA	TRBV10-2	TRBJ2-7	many	TGCGCCAGCACGGGGGCATCCAGCAACGAGCAGTACTTC	CASTGASSNEQYF
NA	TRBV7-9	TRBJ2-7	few	TGTGCCAGCAGCTTTCTCGACGAAGGCTACGAGCAGTACTTC	CASSFLDEGYEQYF
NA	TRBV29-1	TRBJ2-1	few	TGCAGCGTTGATGGGTTAGCTGTCTCCAATGAGCAGTTCTTC	CSVDGLAVSNEQFF
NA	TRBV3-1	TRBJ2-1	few	TGTGCCAGCAGCCACGACTCGCTAATAGCCTACAATGAGCAGTTCTTC	CASSHDSLIAYNEQFF
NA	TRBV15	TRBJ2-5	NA	TGTGCCACCAGCAGAGATCGCGGCAGAGTTTACGAACAGTACTTC	CATSRDRGRVYEQYF
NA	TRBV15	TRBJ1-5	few	TGTGCCACCAGCAGAGACCCAGGACAGCCCCAGCATTTT	CATSRDPGQPQHF
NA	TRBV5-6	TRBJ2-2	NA	TGTGCCAGCAGCCGAAAGGGACTTAAGAACACCGGGGAGCTGTTTTTT	CASSRKGLKNTGELFF
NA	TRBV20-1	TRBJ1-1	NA	TGCAGTGCACCAAAACCACTGGATGAAGCTTTCTTT	CSAPKPLDEAFF
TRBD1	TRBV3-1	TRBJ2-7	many	TGTGCCAGCAGCCCGAGAGGGACAGTATACGAGCAGTACTTC	CASSPRGTVYEQYF
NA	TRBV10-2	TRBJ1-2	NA	TGCGCCAGCAGGCAGGGAGGTGTAACGGGTGGCTACACCTTC	CASRQGGVTGGYTF
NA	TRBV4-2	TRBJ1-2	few	TGTGCCAGCAGCCATCCACAAGACACAGCCGTTGGCCATGGCTACACCTTC	CASSHPQDTAVGHGYTF
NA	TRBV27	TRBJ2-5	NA	TGTGCCAGCAGGGCGGGTTTCCTATTCCAAGAGACCCAGTACTTC	CASRAGFLFQETQYF
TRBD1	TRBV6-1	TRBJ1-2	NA	TGTGCCAGCAGTGAGACAGGGCCCCCCGCCTCCTATGGCTACACCTTC	CASSETGPPASYGYTF
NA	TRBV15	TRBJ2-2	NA	TGTGCCACCAGCAGAGATCTGCGGACACCGAACACCGGGGAGCTGTTTTTT	CATSRDLRTPNTGELFF
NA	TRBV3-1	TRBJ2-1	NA	TGTGCCAGCAGCCCGGATGCCCTAATAGCGGCAGGGTTGAGGCAGGTAACCCCTGAGCAGTTCTTC	CASSPDALIAAGLRQVTPEQFF
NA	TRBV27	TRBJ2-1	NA	TGTGCCAGCAACCTTAAAACCAGCTCCTACAATGAGCAGTTCTTC	CASNLKTSSYNEQFF
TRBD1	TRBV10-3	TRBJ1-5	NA	TGTGCCATCAGCCCGGGACAGGGCGGCAATCAGCCCCAGCATTTT	CAISPGQGGNQPQHF
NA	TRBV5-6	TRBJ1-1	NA	TGTGCCAGCAGCTTAGGGGACTTGGGCGGCACTGAAGCTTTCTTT	CASSLGDLGGTEAFF
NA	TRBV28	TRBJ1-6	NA	TGTGCCAGCAGTTTCCGGCAGATAAATTCACCCCTCCACTTT	CASSFRQINSPLHF
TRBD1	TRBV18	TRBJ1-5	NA	TGTGCCAGCTCGGTTGGGACAGAGCTAAAGCCCCAGCATTTT	CASSVGTELKPQHF
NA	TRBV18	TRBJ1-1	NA	TGTGCCAGCTCACCAGAGAGTGCCCTCACTGAAGCTTTCTTT	CASSPESALTEAFF